Shown below are 6 T cell receptor beta chains from a single sample sequenced in a study of technical replicates of blood from four donors. Repertoires were generated with immunoSEQ multiplex PCR, while TCRdb's copy carries only in-frame clones and drops some. The sample lists tens of thousands of clones, 75% to 95% occurring once. Sequencing input: T cells isolated from PBMCs. These receptors were obtained from a human donor in good health. Some clones in this sample may be carry-over from other donors' samples.

The CDR3 bases are TGTGCCAGCAGTGAGCGGGAGGGCCGCGAGCAGTACTTC. Translation: CASSEREGREQYF. This chain connects TRBV6-4 to TRBJ2-7; 9 bases are a match to TRBD2. This CDR3 has 13 residues. V lost 3 bases, J lost 6 bases, and 3 bases stayed unmatched. The germline CDR1 and CDR2 sequences are MRHNA and SNTAGT.

The chain joins TRBV29-1 to TRBJ1-3, with D unclear. Germline loops: CDR1 SQVTM, CDR2 ANQGSEA. The CDR3 extends over 14 amino acids. The V end was cut by 4 bases, the J end by 0 bases, with 10 bases between. The CDR3 is CSVAGRRSGNTIYF. The CDR3 DNA reads as TGCAGCGTTGCCGGGAGACGCTCTGGAAACACCATATATTTT.

This clone was found once. The chain joins TRBV19 to TRBJ1-1; D not resolved. The CDR3 sequence is 15 residues long. Trimming shortened V by 10 bases and J by 0 bases, and 18 bases separated the two germline ends. Germline CDR1 LNHDA, CDR2 SQIVND (reference sequence). Written as DNA, the CDR3 is TGTGCCACAAGTACTGTTTCTTATCTGAACACTGAAGCTTTCTTT. Translation gives CATSTVSYLNTEAFF.

The CDR3 is CASSLQGYGYTF. The CDR3 nucleotides read TGTGCCAGCAGCCTACAGGGCTATGGCTACACCTTC. This chain uses TRBV27 with TRBJ1-2; TRBD1 might be the D (6 bases). From germline, CDR1 is MNHEY and CDR2 SMNVEV (reference sequence). The germline V and J ends were trimmed by 6 bases and 4 bases, with 9 bases remaining between them. This CDR3 region has 12 residues.

This chain links TRBV12-2 with TRBJ2-7; the table's D call of TRBD1 was not tested on the DNA. TRBV12-2 is reported as a pseudogene. The CDR3 length is 14 residues. Here the CDR3 reads CASRLTNLAYEQYF. The CDR3 DNA reads as TGTGCAAGTCGCTTAACAAATCTCGCCTACGAGCAGTACTTC.

The chain is built from TRBV7-6 and TRBJ1-2; possible D gene TRBD1, 5 bases. CDR1 and CDR2 (germline): SGHVS, FNYEAQ. Trimming stripped 0 bases from V and 13 bases from J, with 12 bases between. The CDR3 consists of 12 residues. The chain's CDR3 is CASSLARQQATF. The DNA for the CDR3 is TGTGCCAGCAGCTTAGCGCGACAGCAAGCCACCTTC.